What follows are 6 T cell receptor beta chains derived from one specimen sequenced in a study of blood T cell repertoires in COVID-19. Only in-frame clones appear in the TCRdb table, and some are missing; sequencing was by immunoSEQ multiplex PCR. The sample yields 150,000 to 200,000 clones, roughly 87% seen once. The sample taken for sequencing was peripheral blood. These receptors were collected from a man between 60 and 75 years old with active or convalescent COVID-19.

The chain is built from TRBV2 and TRBJ1-5, with D possibly matching TRBD1 (5 bases). This CDR3 comprises 13 residues. Germline V gene data show CDR1 as SNHLY and CDR2 as FYNNEI. V lost 11 bases and J lost 3, with 14 bases in between. As DNA, the CDR3 is TGTGCCGGTAGGGGACTGAACAATCAGCCCCAGCATTTT. It translates to CAGRGLNNQPQHF.

The chain uses TRBV11-2 and TRBJ1-1; D remains unclear. The germline V gene encodes CDR1 SGHAT and CDR2 FQNNGV. The CDR3 spans 13 residues. The V end lost 2 bases, the J end lost 5 bases, and 9 bases lay between the germline ends. CDR3 coding DNA: TGTGCCAGCAGCTTACAGACGGGTACTGAAGCTTTCTTT. The encoded protein is CASSLQTGTEAFF.

The chain recombines TRBV7-2 with TRBJ2-2; 11 positions agree with TRBD1. The CDR3 is 16 amino acids. Per the germline V gene, CDR1 is SGHTA and CDR2 is FQGNSA. Trimming removed 5 bases from V and 6 bases from J; junction bases left unmatched: 8. This CDR3 reads CASSRRPGQGAGELFF. The CDR3 nucleotides read TGTGCCAGCAGCAGAAGACCGGGACAGGGGGCCGGGGAGCTGTTTTTT. The full variable domain, in which reference TRBV7-2 and TRBJ2-2 provide the parts outside the CDR3, is GAGVSQSPSNKVTEKGKDVELRCDPISGHTALYWYRQSLGQGLEFLIYFQGNSAPDKSGLPSDRFSAERTGGSVSTLTIQRTQQEDSAVYLCASSRRPGQGAGELFFGEGSRLTVL.

The rearrangement links TRBV6-5 to TRBJ2-7; TRBD1 aligns across 8 bases. The germline V gene encodes CDR1 MNHEY and CDR2 SVGAGI. The CDR3 spans 14 residues. J lost 1 base, V lost 6 bases, and 5 bases had no gene match. The CDR3 reads CASRRGQGSYEQYF. CDR3 nucleotide sequence: TGTGCCAGCAGACGTGGACAGGGATCCTACGAGCAGTACTTC.

The chain carries TRBV6-5 and TRBJ1-2; possible D gene TRBD1, 5 bases. Trimming took off 6 bases at V and 3 bases at J, with 8 bases between the two ends. The CDR3 contains 12 residues. Germline-derived CDR1 and CDR2 are MNHEY and SVGAGI. CDR3 amino acids: CASRGLDYGYTF. The DNA for the CDR3 is TGTGCCAGCAGGGGGCTTGACTATGGCTACACCTTC.

The table lists this clone with a count of one. This rearrangement joins TRBV12-1 to TRBJ1-6; the table's D call, TRBD1, has no DNA check behind it. TRBV12-1 is described as a pseudogene. This CDR3 region has 17 residues. The CDR3 coding sequence is TGTGCCAGCAGCTTTTACCGGGACAGAAAATATAATTCACCCCTCCACTTT. Translation gives CASSFYRDRKYNSPLHF.